These 2 T cell receptor beta chains came from one sample sequenced in a study of blood T cell repertoires in COVID-19 (dated by TCRdb to between 2020 and 2021). The library was produced with the immunoSEQ multiplex PCR assay. Sourced from immuneACCESS, this table was stored by TCRdb with only in-frame sequences that have V and J called. A share of the clones is absent; for the studies checked, an unresolved V gene accounts for under half, and the remainder has no known explanation. The sample table contains about 240,000 clones; only one count was recorded for around 84% of them. The ten largest clones take up 6% to 9% of the sample. The specimen was peripheral blood. The receptors were gathered from a woman in her 70s with active or convalescent COVID-19.

This clone was counted only a few times. The J gene is TRBJ1-2, the V gene TRBV12-5; TRBD1 matches 9 bases. V shed 7 bases and J 9 bases; nucleotides not matched to a gene: 18. The CDR3 has 16 amino acids. Germline V gene sequence: CDR1 LGHNT, CDR2 FRNRAP. DNA for the CDR3: TGTGCTAGTGTCCCCTCCCGGGACAGGGACACCCGGAGCTACACCTTC. Encoded protein: CASVPSRDRDTRSYTF. Together with reference TRBV12-5 and TRBJ1-2, the CDR3 gives the full variable domain: DARVTQTPRHKVTEMGQEVTMRCQPILGHNTVFWYRQTMMQGLELLAYFRNRAPLDDSGMPKDRFSAEMPDATLATLKIQPSEPRDSAVYFCASVPSRDRDTRSYTFGSGTRLTVV.

The rearrangement uses TRBV7-3 and TRBJ1-1; the D gene is possibly TRBD1 (6 bases). V was clipped by 2 bases and J by 5 bases, with 15 bases between them. The CDR3 consists of 15 residues. Germline-derived CDR1 and CDR2 are SGHTA and FQGTGA. The CDR3 spells CASSLSGAGETEAFF. In DNA, the CDR3 is TGTGCCAGCAGCTTATCAGGGGCGGGGGAAACTGAAGCTTTCTTT.